What follows are 17 T cell receptor beta chains derived from one specimen sequenced in a study of control samples from healthy donors and cancer patients. The method was immunoSEQ multiplex PCR; TCRdb's version includes in-frame clones alone and lacks a portion of them. Altogether fewer than 120,000 clones are present, roughly 88% being singletons, with the ten largest covering roughly 4%. Sequencing was performed on PBMCs. The receptors come from a woman in her fifties or sixties with lung cancer.

This chain links TRBV5-1 with TRBJ2-6; D assignment may be TRBD1 or TRBD2 (6 bases each). Trimming removed 4 bases from V and 3 bases from J, with 17 bases in between. The CDR3 has 17 residues. Germline CDR1 is SGHRS and CDR2 is YFSETQ. The CDR3 is CASSEAPGGVGANVLTF. The CDR3 DNA is TGCGCCAGCAGCGAGGCTCCCGGGGGCGTTGGGGCCAACGTCCTGACTTTC.

In the case of this clone: The identical CDR3 is also encoded by other nucleotide sequences in the sample. The rearrangement links TRBV5-4 to TRBJ2-2, with a possible D match to TRBD1 (6 bases). With 1 base removed from V and 6 bases from J, the gap between germline ends came to 22 bases. Germline V gene data show CDR1 as SGHNT and CDR2 as YYREEE (reference sequence). The CDR3 runs to 18 residues. CDR3 sequence (DNA): TGTGCCAGCAGCTTGAACGGAAGAGGGACAAAAGAGGCCGGGGAGCTGTTTTTT. It codes for CASSLNGRGTKEAGELFF.

This chain uses TRBV2 with TRBJ2-1, with D uncertain. Deletions cut 4 bases from V and 7 bases from J, with 14 bases between. This CDR3 is built from 14 residues. Looked up from germline, CDR1 is SNHLY and CDR2 is FYNNEI. The CDR3 nucleotides read TGTGCCAGCAGTGGCACCCCTAAGAGAAATGAGCAGTTCTTC. Translation: CASSGTPKRNEQFF.

This clone was observed once. The rearrangement joins TRBV6-2 or TRBV6-3 to TRBJ2-3, with D tentatively TRBD1 (6 bases). The CDR3 extends over 15 amino acids. The V end was cut by 5 bases, the J end by 2 bases, with 14 bases between. Germline loops: CDR1 MNHEY, CDR2 SVGEGT. The CDR3 loop reads CASSNRDTPTDTQYF. The DNA for the CDR3 is TGTGCCAGCAGTAACCGGGACACTCCCACAGATACGCAGTATTTT.

The chain couples TRBV7-2 to TRBJ2-1; D gene unclear. V was shortened by 7 bases and J by 2 bases, with 15 bases between the two germline ends. The germline V gene has CDR1 SGHTA and CDR2 FQGNSA. CDR3 length: 15 amino acids. DNA of the CDR3: TGTGCCAGCATCCTTGGCAGGAACACCTACAATGAGCAGTTCTTC. Translating gives CASILGRNTYNEQFF.

This clone has a single count. V gene TRBV19 combines with J gene TRBJ1-1, with D unresolved. The ends were cut back, 3 bases at V and 8 bases at J, with 16 bases in the middle. Germline-derived CDR1 and CDR2 are LNHDA and SQIVND (reference sequence). The CDR3 covers 14 residues. The CDR3, as DNA: TGTGCCAGTAGTATGTATGACGGATACTCGGAAGCTTTCTTT. As protein: CASSMYDGYSEAFF.

The chain has TRBV13 and TRBJ2-2, with TRBD1 identical over 7 bases. Losses at the gene ends were 3 bases for V and 6 bases for J; bases not matched to a gene: 7. The CDR3 is 15 residues long. CDR1 is PRHDT, CDR2 FYEKMQ, per germline (reference sequence). CDR3 protein: CASSFTNRGAGELFF. The CDR3 DNA reads TGTGCCAGCAGCTTTACCAACAGGGGAGCCGGGGAGCTGTTTTTT.

The V gene is TRBV13, the J gene TRBJ2-2; possible D gene TRBD1, 6 bases. CDR1 is PRHDT and CDR2 is FYEKMQ in the germline V gene (reference sequence). The CDR3 length is 17 residues. V was shortened by 3 bases and J by 0 bases, with 14 bases between the two germline ends. The DNA for the CDR3 is TGTGCCAGCAGCTTCGATTCCGGGGACACGAACACCGGGGAGCTGTTTTTT. This encodes CASSFDSGDTNTGELFF.

The chain links TRBV6-4 to TRBJ2-4; TRBD2 matches at 11 bases. J was trimmed by 9 bases and V by 4 bases; bases with no gene match: 14. From germline, CDR1 is MRHNA and CDR2 SNTAGT. The CDR3 is made up of 17 amino acids. CDR3 in DNA: TGTGCCAGCAGTGGCCAACTAGCGGGGGTCCCGAGGGGCATTCAGTACTTC. It translates to CASSGQLAGVPRGIQYF.

The chain has TRBV18 and TRBJ2-3; no reliable D call. Germline CDR1 is KGHSH and CDR2 is LQKENI. Trimming shortened V by 1 base and J by 2 bases, and 4 bases separated the two germline ends. The CDR3 is 13 amino acids. The CDR3 region is CASSPLVTDTQYF. The DNA for the CDR3 is TGTGCCAGCTCACCACTTGTCACAGATACGCAGTATTTT.

In its sample, this clone was seen a few times. V is TRBV27 and J is TRBJ2-1; 7 bases fit TRBD2. Per the germline V gene, CDR1 is MNHEY and CDR2 is SMNVEV (reference sequence). The CDR3 length is 15 residues. The V and J ends lost 0 bases and 5 bases, in that order; junction bases with no gene match: 4. The CDR3 nucleotides are TGTGCCAGCAGTTTATCATGGGGGGGAAACAATGAGCAGTTCTTC. It is translated as CASSLSWGGNNEQFF.

The gene calls are TRBV7-2 and TRBJ2-5; TRBD2 aligns across 8 bases. Germline-derived CDR1 and CDR2 are SGHTA and FQGNSA. The CDR3 runs 14 residues. The V segment lost 3 bases and the J segment 4 bases; nucleotides outside the gene matches: 4. The CDR3 nucleotides read TGTGCCAGCAGCTTCGGGGGGGGCGCAGAGACCCAGTACTTC. The encoded protein is CASSFGGGAETQYF. The variable domain in full, completed from reference TRBV7-2 and TRBJ2-5, reads GAGVSQSPSNKVTEKGKDVELRCDPISGHTALYWYRQSLGQGLEFLIYFQGNSAPDKSGLPSDRFSAERTGGSVSTLTIQRTQQEDSAVYLCASSFGGGAETQYFGPGTRLLVL.

The gene calls are TRBV5-1 and TRBJ1-2; D gene unclear. V lost 0 bases and J lost 0, with 9 bases in between. The CDR3 contains 15 residues. The germline gives CDR1 SGHRS, CDR2 YFSETQ. Written as DNA, the CDR3 is TGCGCCAGCAGCTTGGTCGGGGAAGCTAACTATGGCTACACCTTC. This codes for CASSLVGEANYGYTF.

This chain connects TRBV7-2 to TRBJ2-2; 9 bases map to TRBD2. CDR1 and CDR2 from the germline V gene are SGHTA and FQGNSA. The CDR3 spans 18 residues. J was trimmed by 5 bases and V by 0 bases; bases with no gene match: 10. The CDR3 DNA reads as TGTGCCAGCAGCTTAGCCGCCGCGTTAGCGGGGGTAACCGGGGAGCTGTTTTTT. Amino acid sequence: CASSLAAALAGVTGELFF.

This clone was counted once. V is TRBV9 and J is TRBJ1-5, with D possibly matching TRBD1 (5 bases). The CDR3 runs 15 residues. The ends were cut back, 0 bases at V and 4 bases at J, with 11 bases in the middle. Germline V CDR1 and CDR2: SGDLS, YYNGEE. Here the CDR3 reads CASSVGPGRNQPQHF. Written as DNA, the CDR3 is TGTGCCAGCAGCGTAGGGCCAGGGAGAAATCAGCCCCAGCATTTT.

The V and J genes are TRBV19 and TRBJ2-7, with 9 bases that match TRBD1. The germline V gene has CDR1 LNHDA and CDR2 SQIVND (reference sequence). The J segment lost 5 bases and the V segment lost 5 bases, leaving 7 bases of the junction unmatched. The CDR3 length is 14 residues. The CDR3 nucleotides are TGTGCCAGTAGTCCCGACAGGGGGAAGAACGAGCAGTACTTC. Translated, it gives CASSPDRGKNEQYF.

V is TRBV19 and J is TRBJ2-1, with a possible D match to TRBD2 (6 bases). The CDR3 covers 15 residues. CDR1 and CDR2 (germline): LNHDA, SQIVND (reference sequence). The V gene lost 5 bases and the J gene lost 2 bases, with 13 bases spanning the gap. This CDR3 is CASSLPGATYNEQFF. In nucleotides, the CDR3 is TGTGCCAGTAGTCTCCCGGGAGCAACCTACAATGAGCAGTTCTTC. The full variable domain, rest sourced from reference TRBV19 and TRBJ2-1, is DGGITQSPKYLFRKEGQNVTLSCEQNLNHDAMYWYRQDPGQGLRLIYYSQIVNDFQKGDIAEGYSVSREKKESFPLTVTSAQKNPTAFYLCASSLPGATYNEQFFGPGTRLTVL.